This T cell receptor (beta chain) was captured by sequencing in a study of early T cells in non-severe SARS-CoV-2 infection. Overall study context: Unpaired chains resulted from sequencing bulk RNA of unsorted whole blood. Study results and limitations: VDJdb-based matching was biased toward anti-spike CD8 responses and missed private and CD4 specificities.

This clonotype was found many times. Its matching antigen is unknown. Unique molecular identifier tags were affixed to discrete cDNA molecules. TCRdb ran MiXCR on the 5' RACE reads and lists one entry per CDR3 protein. The profile shows about 88,000 distinct CDR3 sequences, 14% to 15% of them singletons. This CDR3 is built from 13 residues. Trimming took 5 bases from V and 7 from J, leaving 15 bases between them. The rearrangement joins TRBV12-3 or TRBV12-4 to TRBJ2-7; the D call may be TRBD1 or TRBD2 (5 bases each). This TCR came from an adult who was a healthcare worker with PCR-confirmed SARS-CoV-2 infection or an uninfected control (not recorded which). The material sequenced was whole blood. The DNA for the CDR3 is TGTGCCAGCAGTCCCGGGACCCCCAGGGAGCAGTACTTC. It specifies CASSPGTPREQYF.